Included here is one T cell receptor (beta chain) sequence, with context. Antigen specificity is unknown. PCR was performed a second time for about 6 to 11 cycles using a sample-barcoded 5' primer and a J-beta primer mix. TCRdb processed the 5' RACE reads anew with MiXCR; each CDR3 protein has one entry. This table has around 710,000 distinct CDR3 sequences, roughly 44% appearing once. The data originate from a study of blood T cells in healthy people across ages. The study, taken as a whole, reports: The study regarded diversity estimates from one million T cells as underestimates. There was no known CMV status for donors, so expanded clonotype changes were possibly confounded.

The CDR3 runs to 13 residues. Germline V gene sequence: CDR1 ENHRY, CDR2 SYGVKD. V gave up 8 bases and J gave up 7 bases; unmatched junction bases: 8. The donors, all healthy, were Caucasians living in Russia, aged about 6 to 95. Every sample gave at least 5 micrograms of total RNA when it was extracted. V is TRBV10-3 and J is TRBJ1-5, with TRBD1 matching 7 bases. The sample comprised blood. This TCR was recovered from a woman aged 55-75 years in good health. CDR3 amino acids: CAIATGTVQPQHF. The CDR3 DNA follows: TGTGCCATCGCGACAGGGACTGTACAGCCCCAGCATTTT.